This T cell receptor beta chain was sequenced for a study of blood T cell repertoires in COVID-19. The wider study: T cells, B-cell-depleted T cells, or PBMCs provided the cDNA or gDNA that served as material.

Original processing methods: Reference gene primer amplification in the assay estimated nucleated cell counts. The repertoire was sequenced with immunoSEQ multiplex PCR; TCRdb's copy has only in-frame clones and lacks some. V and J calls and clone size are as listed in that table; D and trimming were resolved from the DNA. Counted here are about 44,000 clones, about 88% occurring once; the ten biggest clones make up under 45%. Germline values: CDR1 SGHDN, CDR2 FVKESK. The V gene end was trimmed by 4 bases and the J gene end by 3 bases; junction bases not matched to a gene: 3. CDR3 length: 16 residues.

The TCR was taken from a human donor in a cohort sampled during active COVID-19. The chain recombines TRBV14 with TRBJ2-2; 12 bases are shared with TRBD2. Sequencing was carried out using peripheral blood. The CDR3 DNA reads TGTGCCAGCAGCCGGAGACTAGCGGGGGACACCGGGGAGCTGTTTTTT. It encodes CASSRRLAGDTGELFF.